This TCR beta chain was profiled in a study of blood T cell repertoires in COVID-19. Turning to the study itself: T cells, B-cell-depleted T cells, or PBMCs supplied cDNA or gDNA.

Source study methods: Quantification of nucleated cells was approximated via reference gene primer amplification. Profiling relied on immunoSEQ multiplex PCR, and the TCRdb table lists in-frame clones only, not all of them. V, J and clone size were drawn from that table, and D and trimming were deduced from the DNA. The sample comprises 120,000 or so clones, almost 85% of which are singletons, and 12% rests with the top ten. The germline V gene has CDR1 WNHNN and CDR2 SYGVQD (reference sequence). CDR3 length equals 15 residues. V was pared by 2 bases and J by 6 bases, with 14 bases between. Sequenced sample: peripheral blood. The source is a woman in her twenties or thirties who had recovered from COVID-19. This chain joins TRBV10-1 and TRBJ2-1; D not certain. The DNA of the CDR3 is TGCGCCAGCAGTGAGGACTCGACCTCCCGCAATGAGCAGTTCTTC. Protein product: CASSEDSTSRNEQFF.